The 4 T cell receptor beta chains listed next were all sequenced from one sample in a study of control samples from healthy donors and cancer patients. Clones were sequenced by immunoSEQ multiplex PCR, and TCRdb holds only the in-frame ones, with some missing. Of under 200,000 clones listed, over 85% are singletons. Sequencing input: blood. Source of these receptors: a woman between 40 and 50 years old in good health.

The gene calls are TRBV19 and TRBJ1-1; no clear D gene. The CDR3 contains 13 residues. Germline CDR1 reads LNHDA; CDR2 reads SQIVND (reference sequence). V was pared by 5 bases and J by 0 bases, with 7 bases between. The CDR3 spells CASSSSMNTEAFF. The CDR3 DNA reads TGTGCCAGTAGTTCCTCTATGAACACTGAAGCTTTCTTT.

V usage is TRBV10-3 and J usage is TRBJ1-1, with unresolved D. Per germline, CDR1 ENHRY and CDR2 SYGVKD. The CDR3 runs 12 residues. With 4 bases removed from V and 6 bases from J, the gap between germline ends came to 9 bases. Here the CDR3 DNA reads TGTGCCATCAGTGGGACCCGGCCTGAAGCTTTCTTT. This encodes CAISGTRPEAFF.

This CDR3 is CSASLLDRGFQPQHF. DNA for the CDR3: TGCAGTGCTAGTTTGTTGGACAGGGGATTTCAGCCCCAGCATTTT. The chain employs TRBV20-1 and TRBJ1-5; 9 bases line up with TRBD1. The CDR3 covers 15 residues. V dropped 3 bases and J dropped 6; count of bases not matched to a gene: 9. Germline values: CDR1 DFQATT, CDR2 SNEGSKA (reference sequence).

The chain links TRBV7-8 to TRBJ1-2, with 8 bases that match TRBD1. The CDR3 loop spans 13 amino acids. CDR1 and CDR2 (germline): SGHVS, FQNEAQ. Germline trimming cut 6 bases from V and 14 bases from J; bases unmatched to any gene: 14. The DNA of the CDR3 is TGTGCCAGCAGTCCCCAGGCTGGACAGGGAAAGACCTTC. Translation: CASSPQAGQGKTF.